The 2 T cell receptor beta chains reported below all come from one sample, sequenced in a study of T cell clonotyping in hematopoietic cell transplantation. Profiling relied on immunoSEQ multiplex PCR, and the TCRdb table lists in-frame clones only, not all of them. The data hold tens of thousands of clones, with 90% to 95% observed a single time. The sequenced material came from peripheral blood mononuclear cells. These receptor sequences come from a woman between 50 and 59 years old in good health. Some clones in this sample may be carry-over from other donors' samples.

The chain uses TRBV11-2 and TRBJ1-1; D call uncertain. The CDR3 totals 12 residues. Germline assignment: CDR1 SGHAT and CDR2 FQNNGV. Trimming removed 5 bases from V and 5 bases from J, with 9 bases in between. The CDR3 region is CASSHDFTEAFF. CDR3 in DNA: TGTGCCAGCAGCCACGACTTTACTGAAGCTTTCTTT. The complete variable domain, with remaining parts taken from reference TRBV11-2 and TRBJ1-1, reads EAGVAQSPRYKIIEKRQSVAFWCNPISGHATLYWYQQILGQGPKLLIQFQNNGVVDDSQLPKDRFSAERLKGVDSTLKIQPAKLEDSAVYLCASSHDFTEAFFGQGTRLTVV.

The chain couples TRBV9 to TRBJ2-7, with 7 bases that match TRBD1. CDR1 is SGDLS and CDR2 is YYNGEE in the germline V gene. V was clipped by 0 bases and J by 4 bases; unmatched bases: 7. This CDR3 has 15 amino acids. The CDR3 reads CASSVGTGKNYEQYF. CDR3 bases: TGTGCCAGCAGCGTAGGGACAGGAAAGAATTACGAGCAGTACTTC.